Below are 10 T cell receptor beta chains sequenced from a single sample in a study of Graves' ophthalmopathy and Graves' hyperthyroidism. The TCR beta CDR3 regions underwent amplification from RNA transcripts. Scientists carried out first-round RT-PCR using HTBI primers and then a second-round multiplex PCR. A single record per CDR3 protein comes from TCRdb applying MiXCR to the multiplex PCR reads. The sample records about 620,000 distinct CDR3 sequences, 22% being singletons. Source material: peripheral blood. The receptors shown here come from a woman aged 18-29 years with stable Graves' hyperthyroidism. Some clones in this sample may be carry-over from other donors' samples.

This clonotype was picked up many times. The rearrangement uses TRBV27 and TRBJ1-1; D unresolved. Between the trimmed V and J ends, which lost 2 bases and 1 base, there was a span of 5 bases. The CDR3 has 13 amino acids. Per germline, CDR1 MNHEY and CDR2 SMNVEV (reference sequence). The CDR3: CASSLHKNTEAFF. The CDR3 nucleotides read TGTGCCAGCAGTTTACACAAGAACACTGAAGCTTTCTTT.

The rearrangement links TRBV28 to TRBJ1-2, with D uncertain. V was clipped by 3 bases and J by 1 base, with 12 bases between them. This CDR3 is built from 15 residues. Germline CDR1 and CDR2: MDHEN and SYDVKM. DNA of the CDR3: TGTGCCAGCAGTTTGGGTTTTCCTATTAACTATGGCTACACCTTC. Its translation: CASSLGFPINYGYTF.

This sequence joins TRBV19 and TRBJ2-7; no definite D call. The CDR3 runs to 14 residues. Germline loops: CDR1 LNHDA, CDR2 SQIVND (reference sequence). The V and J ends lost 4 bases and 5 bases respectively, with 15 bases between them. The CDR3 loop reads CASSTTGRRDEQYF. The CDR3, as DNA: TGTGCCAGTAGTACGACCGGTCGAAGGGACGAGCAGTACTTC. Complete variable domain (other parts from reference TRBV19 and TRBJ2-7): DGGITQSPKYLFRKEGQNVTLSCEQNLNHDAMYWYRQDPGQGLRLIYYSQIVNDFQKGDIAEGYSVSREKKESFPLTVTSAQKNPTAFYLCASSTTGRRDEQYFGPGTRLTVT.

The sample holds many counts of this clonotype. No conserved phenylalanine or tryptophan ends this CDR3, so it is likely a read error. CDR3 in DNA: TGCAGTGCTAGAGACGGACGGGGCTACACCCTC. Residues: CSARDGRGYTL. V is TRBV20-1 and J is TRBJ1-2; D remains ambiguous. Trimming removed 0 bases from V and 8 bases from J, with 7 bases in between. This CDR3 spans 11 amino acids. CDR1 DFQATT and CDR2 SNEGSKA come from the germline V gene (reference sequence).

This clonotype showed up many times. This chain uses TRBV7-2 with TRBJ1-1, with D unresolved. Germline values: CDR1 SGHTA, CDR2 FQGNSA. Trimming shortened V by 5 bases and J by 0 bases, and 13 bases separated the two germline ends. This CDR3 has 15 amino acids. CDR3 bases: TGTGCCAGCAGCCCTCGGACTTTCATGAACACTGAAGCTTTCTTT. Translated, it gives CASSPRTFMNTEAFF. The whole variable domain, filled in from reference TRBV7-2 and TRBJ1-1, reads GAGVSQSPSNKVTEKGKDVELRCDPISGHTALYWYRQSLGQGLEFLIYFQGNSAPDKSGLPSDRFSAERTGGSVSTLTIQRTQQEDSAVYLCASSPRTFMNTEAFFGQGTRLTVV.

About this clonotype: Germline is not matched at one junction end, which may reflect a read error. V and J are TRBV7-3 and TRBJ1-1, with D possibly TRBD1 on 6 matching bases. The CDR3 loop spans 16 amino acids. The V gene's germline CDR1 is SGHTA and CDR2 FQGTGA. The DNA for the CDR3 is TGTGCCAGCAGCCCGACTTCAGGGGTTGTGATTGCTGATGCTTTCTTT. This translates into CASSPTSGVVIADAFF.

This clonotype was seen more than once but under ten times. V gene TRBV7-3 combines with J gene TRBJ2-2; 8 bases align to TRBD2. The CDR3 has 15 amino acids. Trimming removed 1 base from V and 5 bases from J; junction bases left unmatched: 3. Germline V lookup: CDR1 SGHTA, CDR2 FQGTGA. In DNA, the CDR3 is TGTGCCAGCAGCTTAAATATAGCGGGGACCGGGGAGCTGTTTTTT. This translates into CASSLNIAGTGELFF.

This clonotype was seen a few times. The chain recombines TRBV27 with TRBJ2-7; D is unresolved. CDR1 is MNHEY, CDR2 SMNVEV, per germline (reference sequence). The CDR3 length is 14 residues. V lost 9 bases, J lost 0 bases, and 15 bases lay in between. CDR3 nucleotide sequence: TGTGCCAGTGCCTCCGGGCAGAACTCCTACGAGCAGTACTTC. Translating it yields CASASGQNSYEQYF.

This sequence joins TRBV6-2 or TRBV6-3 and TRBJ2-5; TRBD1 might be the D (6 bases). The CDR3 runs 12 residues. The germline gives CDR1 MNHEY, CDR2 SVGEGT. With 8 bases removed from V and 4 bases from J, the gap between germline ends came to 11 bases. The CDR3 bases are TGTGCCAGCGGACAGAGAATAGAGACCCAGTACTTC. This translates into CASGQRIETQYF.

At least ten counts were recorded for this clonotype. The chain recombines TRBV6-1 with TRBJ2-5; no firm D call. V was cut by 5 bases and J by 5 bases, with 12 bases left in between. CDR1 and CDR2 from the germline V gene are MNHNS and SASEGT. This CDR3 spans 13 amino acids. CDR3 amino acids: CASSKDGEETQYF. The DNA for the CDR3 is TGTGCCAGCAGTAAGGACGGAGAGGAGACCCAGTACTTC.